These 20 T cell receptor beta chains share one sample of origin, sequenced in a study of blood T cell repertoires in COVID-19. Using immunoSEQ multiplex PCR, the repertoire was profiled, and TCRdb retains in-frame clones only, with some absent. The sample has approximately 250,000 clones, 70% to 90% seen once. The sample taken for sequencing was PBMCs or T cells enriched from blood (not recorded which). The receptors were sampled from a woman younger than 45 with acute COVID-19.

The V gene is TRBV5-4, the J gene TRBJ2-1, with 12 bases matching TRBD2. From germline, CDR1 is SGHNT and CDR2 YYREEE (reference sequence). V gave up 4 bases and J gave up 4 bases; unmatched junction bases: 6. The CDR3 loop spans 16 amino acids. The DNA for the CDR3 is TGTGCCAGCAGCGGGGGGACTAGCGGGCTTTACAATGAGCAGTTCTTC. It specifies CASSGGTSGLYNEQFF.

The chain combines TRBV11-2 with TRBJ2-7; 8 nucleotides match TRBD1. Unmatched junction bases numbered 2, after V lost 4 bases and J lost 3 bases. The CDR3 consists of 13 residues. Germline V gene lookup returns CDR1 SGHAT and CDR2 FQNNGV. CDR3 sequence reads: CASSSTGGYEQYF. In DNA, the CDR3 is TGTGCCAGCAGCTCAACAGGGGGCTACGAGCAGTACTTC. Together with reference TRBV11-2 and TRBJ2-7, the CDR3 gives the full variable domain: EAGVAQSPRYKIIEKRQSVAFWCNPISGHATLYWYQQILGQGPKLLIQFQNNGVVDDSQLPKDRFSAERLKGVDSTLKIQPAKLEDSAVYLCASSSTGGYEQYFGPGTRLTVT.

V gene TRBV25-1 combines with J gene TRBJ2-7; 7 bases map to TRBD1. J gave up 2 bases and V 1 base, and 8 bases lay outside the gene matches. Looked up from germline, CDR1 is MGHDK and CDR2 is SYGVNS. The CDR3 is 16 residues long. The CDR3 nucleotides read TGTGCCAGCAGTGAATCCCCAGGGGGTAGGACCTACGAGCAGTACTTC. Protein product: CASSESPGGRTYEQYF.

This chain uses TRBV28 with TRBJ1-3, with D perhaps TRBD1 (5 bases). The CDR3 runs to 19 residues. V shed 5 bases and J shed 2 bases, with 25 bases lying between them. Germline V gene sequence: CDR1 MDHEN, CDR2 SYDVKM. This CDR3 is CASSPPQGSLSLTGNTIYF. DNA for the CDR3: TGTGCCAGCAGTCCCCCTCAGGGTTCCCTCTCTCTGACTGGAAACACCATATATTTT.

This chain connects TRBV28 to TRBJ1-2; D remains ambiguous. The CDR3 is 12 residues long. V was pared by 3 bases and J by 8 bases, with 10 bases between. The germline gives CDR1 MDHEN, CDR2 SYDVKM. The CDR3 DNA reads TGTGCCAGCAGTTTCTACCTCGGGGGCTACACCTTC. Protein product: CASSFYLGGYTF.

The CDR3, as DNA: TGTGCCAGCAGCCCGACCGACACGAACACCGGGGAGCTGTTTTTT. This translates into CASSPTDTNTGELFF. V gene TRBV7-6 combines with J gene TRBJ2-2; D is unresolved. The CDR3 consists of 15 residues. V dropped 5 bases and J dropped 0 bases, with 10 bases sitting between them. Germline assignment: CDR1 SGHVS and CDR2 FNYEAQ.

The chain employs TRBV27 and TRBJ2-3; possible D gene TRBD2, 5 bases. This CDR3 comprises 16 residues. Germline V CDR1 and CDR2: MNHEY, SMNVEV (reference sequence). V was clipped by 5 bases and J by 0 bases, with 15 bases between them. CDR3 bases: TGTGCCAGCAGTCCCTTTTCAGGCGGGAGCACAGATACGCAGTATTTT. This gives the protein CASSPFSGGSTDTQYF.

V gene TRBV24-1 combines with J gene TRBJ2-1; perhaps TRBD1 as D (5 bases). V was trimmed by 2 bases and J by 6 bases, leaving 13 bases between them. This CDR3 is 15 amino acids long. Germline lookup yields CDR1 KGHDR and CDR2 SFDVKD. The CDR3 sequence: CATSDSRELGNEQFF. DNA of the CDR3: TGTGCCACCAGTGATTCCAGGGAATTAGGCAATGAGCAGTTCTTC.

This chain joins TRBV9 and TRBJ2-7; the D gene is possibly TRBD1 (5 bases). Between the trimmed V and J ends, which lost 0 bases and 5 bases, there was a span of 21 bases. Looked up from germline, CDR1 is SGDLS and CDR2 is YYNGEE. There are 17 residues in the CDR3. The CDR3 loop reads CASSVGNGAGISHEQYF. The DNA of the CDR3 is TGTGCCAGCAGCGTAGGAAATGGGGCAGGGATTTCCCACGAGCAGTACTTC.

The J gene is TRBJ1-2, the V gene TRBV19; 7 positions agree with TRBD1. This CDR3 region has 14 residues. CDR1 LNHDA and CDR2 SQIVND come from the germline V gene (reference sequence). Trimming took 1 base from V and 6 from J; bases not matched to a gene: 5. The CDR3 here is CASSIGGQYNGYTF. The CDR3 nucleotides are TGTGCCAGTAGTATAGGGGGACAGTACAATGGCTACACCTTC.

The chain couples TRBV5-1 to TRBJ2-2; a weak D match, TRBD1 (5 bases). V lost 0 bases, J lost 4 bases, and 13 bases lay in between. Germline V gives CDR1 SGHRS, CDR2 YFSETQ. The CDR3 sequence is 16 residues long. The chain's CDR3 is CASSLGGGRVTGELFF. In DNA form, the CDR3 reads TGCGCCAGCAGCTTGGGGGGCGGAAGAGTCACCGGGGAGCTGTTTTTT.

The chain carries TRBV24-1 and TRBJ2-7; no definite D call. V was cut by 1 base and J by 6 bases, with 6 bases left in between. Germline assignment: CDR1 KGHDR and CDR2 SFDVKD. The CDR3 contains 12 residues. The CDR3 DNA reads TGTGCCACCAGTGATTTACGAGGCGAGCAGTACTTC. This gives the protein CATSDLRGEQYF.

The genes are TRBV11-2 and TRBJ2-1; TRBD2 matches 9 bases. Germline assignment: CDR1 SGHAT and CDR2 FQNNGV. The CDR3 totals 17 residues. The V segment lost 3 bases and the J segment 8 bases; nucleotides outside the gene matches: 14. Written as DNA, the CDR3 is TGTGCCAGCAGCTTGGGGGTAACGGCGGGAGGGCCCGATGAGCAGTTCTTC. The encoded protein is CASSLGVTAGGPDEQFF.

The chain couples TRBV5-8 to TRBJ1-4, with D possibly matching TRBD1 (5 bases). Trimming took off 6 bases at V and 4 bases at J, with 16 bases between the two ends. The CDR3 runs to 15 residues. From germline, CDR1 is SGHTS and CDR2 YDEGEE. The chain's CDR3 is CASTSLTAFNEKLFF. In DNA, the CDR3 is TGTGCCAGCACCTCCCTGACAGCGTTTAATGAAAAACTGTTTTTT.

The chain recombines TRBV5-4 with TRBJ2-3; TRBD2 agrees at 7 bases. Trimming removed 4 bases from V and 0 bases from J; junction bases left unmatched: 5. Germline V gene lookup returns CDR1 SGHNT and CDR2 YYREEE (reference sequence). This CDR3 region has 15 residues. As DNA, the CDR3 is TGTGCCAGCAGCGCTCCCGGGAGGAGCACAGATACGCAGTATTTT. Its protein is CASSAPGRSTDTQYF.

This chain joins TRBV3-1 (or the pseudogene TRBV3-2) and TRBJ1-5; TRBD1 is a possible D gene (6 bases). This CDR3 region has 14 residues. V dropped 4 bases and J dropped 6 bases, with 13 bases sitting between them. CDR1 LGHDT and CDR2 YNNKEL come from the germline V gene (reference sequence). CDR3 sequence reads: CASSLQGGGQPQHF. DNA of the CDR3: TGTGCCAGCAGCCTACAGGGTGGGGGTCAGCCCCAGCATTTT.

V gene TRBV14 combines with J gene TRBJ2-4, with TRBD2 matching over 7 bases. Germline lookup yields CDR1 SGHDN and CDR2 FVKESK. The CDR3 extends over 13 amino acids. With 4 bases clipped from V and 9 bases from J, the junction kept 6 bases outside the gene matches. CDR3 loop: CASSRAGAGIQYF. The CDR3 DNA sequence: TGTGCCAGCAGCCGCGCGGGAGCGGGCATTCAGTACTTC.

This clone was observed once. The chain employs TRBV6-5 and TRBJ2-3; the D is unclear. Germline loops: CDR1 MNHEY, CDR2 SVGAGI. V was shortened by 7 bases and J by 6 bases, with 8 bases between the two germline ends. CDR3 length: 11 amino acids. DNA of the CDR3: TGTGCCAGCAAATCAGGCGATACGCAGTATTTT. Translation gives CASKSGDTQYF.

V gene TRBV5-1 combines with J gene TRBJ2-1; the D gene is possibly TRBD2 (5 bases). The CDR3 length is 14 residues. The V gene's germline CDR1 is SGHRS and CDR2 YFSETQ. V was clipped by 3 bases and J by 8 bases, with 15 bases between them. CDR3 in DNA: TGCGCCAGCAGCTGGACGGAGGCAAGGGATGAGCAGTTCTTC. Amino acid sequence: CASSWTEARDEQFF.

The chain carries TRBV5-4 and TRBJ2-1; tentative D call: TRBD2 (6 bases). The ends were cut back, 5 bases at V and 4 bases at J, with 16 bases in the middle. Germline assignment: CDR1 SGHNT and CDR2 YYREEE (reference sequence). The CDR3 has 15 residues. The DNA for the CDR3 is TGTGCCAGCAGGTCCCAGGGAGGTTCGTACAATGAGCAGTTCTTC. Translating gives CASRSQGGSYNEQFF.